The sequence of this TCR beta chain was determined in a study of beta chain features in type 1 diabetes. Study findings and constraints: Fewer junction insertions and more nucleotide deletions appeared in type 1 diabetes patients. Healthy donors had naive, central memory and Treg TCRB repertoires that appeared less similar than those seen among patients.

The CDR3 is 15 amino acids. Germline-derived CDR1 and CDR2 are LNHDA and SQIVND (reference sequence). Trimming at V came to 5 bases and at J to 1 base, leaving 4 bases not matched to a gene. TCRB transcripts that were expressed got sequenced, as all of the isolated RNA had been reverse transcribed. Here immunoSEQ multiplex PCR was the method, and the copy in TCRdb shows in-frame clones only, minus some. The profile shows nearly 350,000 clones, around 8% of them singletons. Using CD45RO/CCR7/CD25/CD127/CD95/CD27, CD4+ naive, central memory, regulatory and stem cell-like memory cells were sorted. A remark on this clone: Its cognate antigen is unknown.

This rearrangement joins TRBV19 to TRBJ2-3; 9 bases are a match to TRBD1. Specimen: central memory CD4+ T cells from blood. The clonotype originates from a woman aged 18 to 35 in good health. DNA of the CDR3: TGTGCCAGTAGTCTCCGGGACAGGGGCACAGATACGCAGTATTTT. This sequence encodes CASSLRDRGTDTQYF.